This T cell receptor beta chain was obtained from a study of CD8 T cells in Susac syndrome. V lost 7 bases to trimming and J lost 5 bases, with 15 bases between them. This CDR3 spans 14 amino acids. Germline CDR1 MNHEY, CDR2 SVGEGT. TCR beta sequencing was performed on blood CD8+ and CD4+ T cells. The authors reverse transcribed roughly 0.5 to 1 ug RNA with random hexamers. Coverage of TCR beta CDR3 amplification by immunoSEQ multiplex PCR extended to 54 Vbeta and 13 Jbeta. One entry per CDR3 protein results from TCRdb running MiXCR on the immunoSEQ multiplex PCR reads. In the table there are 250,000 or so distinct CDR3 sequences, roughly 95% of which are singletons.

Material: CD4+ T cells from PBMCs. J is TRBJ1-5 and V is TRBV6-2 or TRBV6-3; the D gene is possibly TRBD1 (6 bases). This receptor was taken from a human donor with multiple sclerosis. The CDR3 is CASNPGGGHQPQHF. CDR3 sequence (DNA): TGTGCCAGCAACCCGGGCGGGGGCCATCAGCCCCAGCATTTT.